The 14 T cell receptor beta chains below were found in one sample sequenced in a study of type 1 regulatory T cells. TCRdb called the reads again in MiXCR, with one record for every CDR3 protein. Among about 60,000 distinct CDR3 sequences listed, roughly 49% were seen once. Antigens of these TCRs are unknown. Sequencing was carried out using cultured non-Tr1 T cells, either the whole culture or a sorted T cell fraction (not recorded which). The receptors stem from a human donor in good health.

CDR3 sequence: CASSAGQGDRNEQFF. The DNA of the CDR3 is TGTGCCAGCAGCGCAGGACAGGGGGATAGGAATGAGCAGTTCTTC. The chain has TRBV11-1 and TRBJ2-1; 10 bases align to TRBD1. This CDR3 comprises 15 residues. V lost 5 bases and J lost 7; bases outside the gene matches: 8. CDR1 and CDR2 from the germline V gene are SGHAT and FQDESV (reference sequence).

This chain links TRBV7-2 with TRBJ1-1; 7 bases are a match to TRBD1. V dropped 1 base and J dropped 1; count of bases not matched to a gene: 6. The germline V gene encodes CDR1 SGHTA and CDR2 FQGNSA. CDR3 length: 16 residues. CDR3 bases: TGTGCCAGCAGCTTAGATTCAGGGACAGCGAACACTGAAGCTTTCTTT. Its translation: CASSLDSGTANTEAFF.

The sample holds one count of this clonotype. The chain couples TRBV7-7 to TRBJ2-1; TRBD1 agrees at 8 bases. Germline assignment: CDR1 SSHAT and CDR2 FNYEAQ (reference sequence). The ends lost 4 bases at V and 8 bases at J; junction bases unmatched: 4. The CDR3 sequence is 13 residues long. CDR3 amino acids: CASSSDRGDEQFF. In DNA, the CDR3 is TGTGCCAGCAGCTCCGACAGGGGTGATGAGCAGTTCTTC. The variable domain in full, with the rest retrieved from reference TRBV7-7 and TRBJ2-1, is GAGVSQSPRYKVTKRGQDVTLRCDPISSHATLYWYQQALGQGPEFLTYFNYEAQPDKSGLPSDRFSAERPEGSISTLTIQRTEQRDSAMYRCASSSDRGDEQFFGPGTRLTVL.

This chain links TRBV11-2 with TRBJ2-2; 10 bases agree with TRBD2. The CDR3 totals 17 residues. V was pared by 2 bases and J by 5 bases, with 8 bases of the junction left unmatched. CDR1 SGHAT and CDR2 FQNNGV come from the germline V gene. CDR3 residues: CASSLMGLARGTGELFF. The CDR3 DNA is TGTGCCAGCAGCTTAATGGGACTAGCGAGGGGAACCGGGGAGCTGTTTTTT.

The rearrangement links TRBV7-2 to TRBJ2-5; 11 positions agree with TRBD2. The CDR3 extends over 17 amino acids. With V trimmed by 0 bases and J by 6 bases, 9 bases remained unmatched. Germline assignment: CDR1 SGHTA and CDR2 FQGNSA. The CDR3 bases are TGTGCCAGCAGCTTAGCAGGCGGTAGCGGGGGGGCGAAGACCCAGTACTTC. Protein sequence: CASSLAGGSGGAKTQYF.

In this sample, this clonotype turned up a few times. The chain carries TRBV19 and TRBJ1-5; 12 positions match TRBD1. The CDR3 is 17 residues long. The germline gives CDR1 LNHDA, CDR2 SQIVND (reference sequence). V lost 7 bases and J lost 2; bases outside the gene matches: 9. The CDR3 region is CASMGQGASLGNQPQHF. DNA of the CDR3: TGTGCCAGTATGGGACAGGGGGCGAGCTTAGGCAATCAGCCCCAGCATTTT.

The chain employs TRBV20-1 and TRBJ2-3; 9 bases fit TRBD2. Germline values: CDR1 DFQATT, CDR2 SNEGSKA (reference sequence). J gave up 3 bases and V 1 base, and 5 bases lay outside the gene matches. The CDR3 has 15 amino acids. CDR3 region: CSARGRGGPTDTQYF. CDR3 DNA: TGCAGTGCTAGAGGGCGGGGGGGCCCGACAGATACGCAGTATTTT.

This chain joins TRBV27 and TRBJ2-1; D perhaps matches TRBD2 (6 bases). CDR1 is MNHEY, CDR2 SMNVEV, per germline (reference sequence). The CDR3 has 13 residues. V was trimmed by 3 bases and J by 3 bases, leaving 6 bases between them. In nucleotides, the CDR3 is TGTGCCAGCAGTTTGGAGGGCTACAATGAGCAGTTCTTC. This gives the protein CASSLEGYNEQFF.

This chain connects TRBV5-4 to TRBJ1-2, with D hard to call. The CDR3 loop spans 14 amino acids. The germline gives CDR1 SGHNT, CDR2 YYREEE (reference sequence). Trimming left V 2 bases short and J 8 bases short, with 16 bases between. The CDR3 nucleotides read TGTGCCAGCAGCTTATTCGAGGGTCGTAGGGGCTACACCTTC. This sequence encodes CASSLFEGRRGYTF.

The chain couples TRBV5-5 to TRBJ1-2, with 9 bases fitting TRBD1. V was clipped by 4 bases and J by 5 bases; unmatched bases: 6. The CDR3 loop spans 14 amino acids. CDR1 SGHKS and CDR2 YYEKEE come from the germline V gene (reference sequence). CDR3 nucleotides: TGTGCCAGCAGCCGATCCGGGACAGGGTATGGCTACACCTTC. Its protein is CASSRSGTGYGYTF.

This clonotype has more than one count but fewer than ten. V and J are TRBV29-1 and TRBJ2-2; no definite D call. This CDR3 is built from 14 residues. V gave up 4 bases and J gave up 0 bases, with 9 bases separating them. Looked up from germline, CDR1 is SQVTM and CDR2 is ANQGSEA. The CDR3 sequence: CSVGLMSNTGELFF. CDR3 bases: TGCAGCGTTGGGCTGATGTCGAACACCGGGGAGCTGTTTTTT.

This rearrangement joins TRBV10-3 to TRBJ1-1; 9 nucleotides line up with TRBD1. This CDR3 is 13 amino acids long. Germline CDR1 ENHRY, CDR2 SYGVKD. V lost 8 bases to trimming and J lost 4 bases; unmatched junction nucleotides: 5. The CDR3 nucleotides read TGTGCCATCGGGGGACAGGGAGGCACTGAAGCTTTCTTT. Translating it yields CAIGGQGGTEAFF.

In DNA form, the CDR3 reads TGTGCCAGGGCGGACAGGGGCAACGAGCAGTACTTC. It encodes CARADRGNEQYF. The chain couples TRBV7-2 to TRBJ2-7; the match to TRBD1 covers 9 bases. The J segment lost 5 bases and the V segment lost 9 bases, leaving 5 bases of the junction unmatched. Germline CDR1 and CDR2: SGHTA and FQGNSA. There are 12 residues in the CDR3.

This clonotype was counted between two and nine times. The CDR3 sequence is CASSGQGARETQYF. The CDR3 DNA sequence: TGTGCCAGCAGTGGCCAGGGGGCGCGAGAGACCCAGTACTTC. The J gene is TRBJ2-5, the V gene TRBV2, with TRBD1 matching 8 bases. The ends lost 4 bases at V and 4 bases at J; junction bases unmatched: 5. Germline loops: CDR1 SNHLY, CDR2 FYNNEI. CDR3 length: 14 amino acids. Complete variable domain (other parts from reference TRBV2 and TRBJ2-5): EPEVTQTPSHQVTQMGQEVILRCVPISNHLYFYWYRQILGQKVEFLVSFYNNEISEKSEIFDDQFSVERPDGSNFTLKIRSTKLEDSAMYFCASSGQGARETQYFGPGTRLLVL.